This TCR beta chain appears in the sequencing data of a study of shared clonotypes between healthy human individuals. General study findings and limits: Sampling used blood alone; tissue repertoires probably differ.

This clone was seen only a few times. The antigen is unknown. This sample also contains other DNA sequences that code for the same CDR3. This CDR3 comprises 15 residues. CDR1 and CDR2 from the germline V gene are MGHDK and SYGVNS. Trimming left V 3 bases short and J 6 bases short, with 15 bases between. Libraries were prepared by immunoSEQ multiplex PCR; TCRdb keeps only in-frame clonotypes and omits some of them. The sample shows 400,000 to 550,000 clones, 79% of them seen only once. This clonotype was sampled from a woman aged 40 to 49 in good health. Some clones in this sample may be carry-over from other donors' samples. Input material: PBMCs. The chain carries TRBV25-1 and TRBJ1-5, with D unresolved. The chain's CDR3 is CASSDQREGGQPQHF. CDR3 coding DNA: TGTGCCAGCAGTGACCAGAGAGAGGGCGGTCAGCCCCAGCATTTT.